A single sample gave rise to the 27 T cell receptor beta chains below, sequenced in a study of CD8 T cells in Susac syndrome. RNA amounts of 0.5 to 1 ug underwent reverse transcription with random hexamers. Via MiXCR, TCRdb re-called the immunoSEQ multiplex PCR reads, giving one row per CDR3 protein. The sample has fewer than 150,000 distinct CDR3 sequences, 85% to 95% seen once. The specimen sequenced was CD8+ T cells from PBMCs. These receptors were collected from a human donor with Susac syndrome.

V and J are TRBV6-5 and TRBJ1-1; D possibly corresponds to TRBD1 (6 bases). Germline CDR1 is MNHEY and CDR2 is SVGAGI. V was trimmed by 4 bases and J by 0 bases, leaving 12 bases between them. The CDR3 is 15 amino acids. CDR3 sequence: CASSFATGMNTEAFF. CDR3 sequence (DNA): TGTGCCAGCAGTTTCGCTACAGGGATGAACACTGAAGCTTTCTTT.

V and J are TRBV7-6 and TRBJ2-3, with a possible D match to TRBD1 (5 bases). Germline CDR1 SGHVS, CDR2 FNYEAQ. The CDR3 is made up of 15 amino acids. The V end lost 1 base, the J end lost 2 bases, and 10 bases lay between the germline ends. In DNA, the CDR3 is TGTGCCAGCAGCTTAGGACAGACGTACACAGATACGCAGTATTTT. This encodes CASSLGQTYTDTQYF.

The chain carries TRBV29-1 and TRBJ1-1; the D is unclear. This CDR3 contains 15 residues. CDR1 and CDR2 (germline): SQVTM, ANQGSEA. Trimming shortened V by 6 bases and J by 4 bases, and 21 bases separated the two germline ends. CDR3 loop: CSVPMGMGVGTEAFF. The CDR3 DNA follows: TGCAGCGTGCCAATGGGTATGGGAGTGGGCACTGAAGCTTTCTTT.

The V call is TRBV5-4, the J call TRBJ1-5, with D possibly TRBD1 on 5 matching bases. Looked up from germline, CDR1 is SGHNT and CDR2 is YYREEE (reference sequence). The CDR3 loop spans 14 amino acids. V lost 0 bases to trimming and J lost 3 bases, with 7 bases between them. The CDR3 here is CASSLGGNNQPQHF. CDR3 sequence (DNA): TGTGCCAGCAGCTTGGGGGGGAACAATCAGCCCCAGCATTTT.

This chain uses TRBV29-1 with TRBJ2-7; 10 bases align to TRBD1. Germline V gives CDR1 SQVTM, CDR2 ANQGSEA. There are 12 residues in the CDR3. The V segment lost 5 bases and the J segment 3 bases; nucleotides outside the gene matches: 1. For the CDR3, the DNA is TGCAGCGTTAGGACAGGGGGCTACGAGCAGTACTTC. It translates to CSVRTGGYEQYF.

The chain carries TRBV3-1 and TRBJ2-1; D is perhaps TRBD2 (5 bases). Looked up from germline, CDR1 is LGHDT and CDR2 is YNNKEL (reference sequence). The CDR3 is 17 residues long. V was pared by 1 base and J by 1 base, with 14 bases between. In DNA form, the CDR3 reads TGTGCCAGCAGCCAAGGGTACCGGGATACTTCCTACAATGAGCAGTTCTTC. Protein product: CASSQGYRDTSYNEQFF.

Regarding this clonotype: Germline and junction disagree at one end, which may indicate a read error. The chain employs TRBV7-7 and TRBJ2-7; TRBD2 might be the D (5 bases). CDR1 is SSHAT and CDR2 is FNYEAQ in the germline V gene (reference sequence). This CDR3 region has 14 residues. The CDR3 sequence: CASSLSASGDEQYF. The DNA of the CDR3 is TGTGCTAGCAGCTTATCCGCCTCCGGGGACGAGCAGTACTTC.

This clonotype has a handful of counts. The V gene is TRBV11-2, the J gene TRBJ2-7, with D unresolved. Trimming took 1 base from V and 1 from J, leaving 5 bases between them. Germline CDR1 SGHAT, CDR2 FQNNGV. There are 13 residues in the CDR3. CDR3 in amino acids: CASSLAPSYEQYF. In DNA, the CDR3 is TGTGCCAGCAGCTTAGCTCCTTCCTACGAGCAGTACTTC.

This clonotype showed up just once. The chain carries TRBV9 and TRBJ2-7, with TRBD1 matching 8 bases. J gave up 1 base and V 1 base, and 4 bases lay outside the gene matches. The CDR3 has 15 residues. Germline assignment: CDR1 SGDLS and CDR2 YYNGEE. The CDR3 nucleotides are TGTGCCAGCAGCGTATTTGGACAGGGATCCTACGAGCAGTACTTC. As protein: CASSVFGQGSYEQYF. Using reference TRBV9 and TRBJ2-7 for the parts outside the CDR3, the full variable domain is DSGVTQTPKHLITATGQRVTLRCSPRSGDLSVYWYQQSLDQGLQFLIQYYNGEERAKGNILERFSAQQFPDLHSELNLSSLELGDSALYFCASSVFGQGSYEQYFGPGTRLTVT.

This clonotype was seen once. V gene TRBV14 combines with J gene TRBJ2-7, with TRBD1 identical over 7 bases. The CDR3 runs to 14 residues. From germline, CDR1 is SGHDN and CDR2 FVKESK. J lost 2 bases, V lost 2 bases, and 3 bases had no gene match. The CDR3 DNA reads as TGTGCCAGCAGCCAACGGGGACAGACCTACGAGCAGTACTTC. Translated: CASSQRGQTYEQYF.

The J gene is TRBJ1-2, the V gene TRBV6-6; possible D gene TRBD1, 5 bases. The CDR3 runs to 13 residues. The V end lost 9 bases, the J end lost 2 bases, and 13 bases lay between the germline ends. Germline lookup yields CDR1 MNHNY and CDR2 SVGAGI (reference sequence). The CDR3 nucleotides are TGTGCCAGTTCGGACACGCAAAACTATGGCTACACCTTC. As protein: CASSDTQNYGYTF.

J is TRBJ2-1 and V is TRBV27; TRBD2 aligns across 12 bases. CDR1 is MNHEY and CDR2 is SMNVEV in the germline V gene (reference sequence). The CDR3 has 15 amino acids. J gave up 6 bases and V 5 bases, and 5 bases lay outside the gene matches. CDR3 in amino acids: CASSAGLAGSNEQFF. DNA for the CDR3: TGTGCCAGCAGTGCCGGACTAGCGGGAAGCAATGAGCAGTTCTTC.

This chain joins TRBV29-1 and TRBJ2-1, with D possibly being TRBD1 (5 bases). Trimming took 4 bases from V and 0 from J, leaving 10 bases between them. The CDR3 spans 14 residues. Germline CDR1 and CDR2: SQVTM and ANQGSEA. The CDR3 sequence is CSVVPGHSYNEQFF. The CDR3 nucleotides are TGCAGCGTTGTCCCAGGGCACTCCTACAATGAGCAGTTCTTC.

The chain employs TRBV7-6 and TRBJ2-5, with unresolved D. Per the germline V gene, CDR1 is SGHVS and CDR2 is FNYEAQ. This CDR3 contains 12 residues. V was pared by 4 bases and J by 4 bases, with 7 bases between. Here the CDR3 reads CASSWGGETQYF. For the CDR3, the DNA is TGTGCCAGCAGCTGGGGTGGAGAGACCCAGTACTTC.

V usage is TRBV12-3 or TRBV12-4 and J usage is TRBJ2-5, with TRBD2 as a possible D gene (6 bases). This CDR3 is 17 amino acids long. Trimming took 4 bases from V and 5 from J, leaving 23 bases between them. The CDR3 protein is CASSSGSGLAGGETQYF. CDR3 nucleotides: TGTGCCAGCAGTTCCGGGTCGGGCCTTGCTGGGGGGGAGACCCAGTACTTC.

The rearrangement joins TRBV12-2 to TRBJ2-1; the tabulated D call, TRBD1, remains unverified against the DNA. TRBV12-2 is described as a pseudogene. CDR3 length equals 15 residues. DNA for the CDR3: TGTGCAAGTCGCTTCCTCGACAGGGTGGGAAATGAGCAGTTCTTC. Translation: CASRFLDRVGNEQFF.

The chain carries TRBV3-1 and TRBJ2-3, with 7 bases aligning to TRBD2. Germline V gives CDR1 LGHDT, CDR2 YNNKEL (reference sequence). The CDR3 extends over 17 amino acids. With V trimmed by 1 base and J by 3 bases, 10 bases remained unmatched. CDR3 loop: CASSQAVAGVATDTQYF. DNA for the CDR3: TGTGCCAGCAGCCAAGCGGTGGCGGGAGTAGCGACAGATACGCAGTATTTT.

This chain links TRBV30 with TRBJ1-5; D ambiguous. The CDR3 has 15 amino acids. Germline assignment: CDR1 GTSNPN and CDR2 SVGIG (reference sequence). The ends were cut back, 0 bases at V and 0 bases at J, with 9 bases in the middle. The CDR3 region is CAWSVVAGSNQPQHF. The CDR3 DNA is TGTGCCTGGAGTGTAGTGGCGGGTAGCAATCAGCCCCAGCATTTT.

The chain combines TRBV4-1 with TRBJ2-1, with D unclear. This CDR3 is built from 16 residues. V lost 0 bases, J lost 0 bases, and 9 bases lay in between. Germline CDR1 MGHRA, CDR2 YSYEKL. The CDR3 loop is CASSQEPSSSYNEQFF. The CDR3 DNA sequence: TGCGCCAGCAGCCAAGAACCCTCGAGCTCCTACAATGAGCAGTTCTTC.

For the CDR3, the DNA is TGTGCCATCGCCCCGGGTCCTCGAGGCGAGCAGTACTTC. Amino acids: CAIAPGPRGEQYF. The chain has TRBV12-3 or TRBV12-4 and TRBJ2-7; D is unclear. The CDR3 runs 13 residues. The ends were cut back, 10 bases at V and 6 bases at J, with 19 bases in the middle.

This chain's CDR3 is CASSLTGGLPETQYF. The CDR3 nucleotides are TGTGCCAGCAGTTTAACGGGAGGGCTACCAGAGACCCAGTACTTC. This chain connects TRBV28 to TRBJ2-5, with TRBD2 matching over 8 bases. The germline V gene encodes CDR1 MDHEN and CDR2 SYDVKM. The ends lost 2 bases at V and 4 bases at J; junction bases unmatched: 6. This CDR3 is 15 amino acids long.

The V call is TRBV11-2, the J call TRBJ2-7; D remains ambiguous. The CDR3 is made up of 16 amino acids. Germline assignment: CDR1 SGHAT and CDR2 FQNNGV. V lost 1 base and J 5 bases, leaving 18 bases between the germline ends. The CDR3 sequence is CASSLVGLAVGDEQYF. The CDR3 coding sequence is TGTGCCAGCAGCTTAGTTGGTCTCGCAGTTGGGGACGAGCAGTACTTC.

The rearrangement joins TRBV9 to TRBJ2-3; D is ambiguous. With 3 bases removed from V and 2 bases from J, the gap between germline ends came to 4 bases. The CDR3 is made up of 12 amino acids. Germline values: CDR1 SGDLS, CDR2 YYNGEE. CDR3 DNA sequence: TGTGCCAGCAGCGGCTACACAGATACGCAGTATTTT. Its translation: CASSGYTDTQYF.

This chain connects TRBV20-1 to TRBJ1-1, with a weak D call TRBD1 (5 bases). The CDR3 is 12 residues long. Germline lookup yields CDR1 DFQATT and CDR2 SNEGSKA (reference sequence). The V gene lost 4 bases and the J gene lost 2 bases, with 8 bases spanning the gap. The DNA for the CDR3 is TGCAGTGCTACGGGGCTAAACACTGAAGCTTTCTTT. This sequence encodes CSATGLNTEAFF.

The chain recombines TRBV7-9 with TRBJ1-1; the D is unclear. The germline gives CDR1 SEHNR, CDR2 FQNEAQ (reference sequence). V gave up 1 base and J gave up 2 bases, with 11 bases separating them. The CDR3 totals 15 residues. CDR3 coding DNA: TGTGCCAGCAGCTTAGTTCAGGTGTCCAACACTGAAGCTTTCTTT. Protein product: CASSLVQVSNTEAFF.

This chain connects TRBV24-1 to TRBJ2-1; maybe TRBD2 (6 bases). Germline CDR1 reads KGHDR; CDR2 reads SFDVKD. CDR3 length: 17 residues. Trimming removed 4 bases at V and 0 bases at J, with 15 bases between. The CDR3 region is CATSDPTLDYSYNEQFF. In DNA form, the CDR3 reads TGTGCCACCAGTGACCCGACCTTGGACTACTCCTACAATGAGCAGTTCTTC.

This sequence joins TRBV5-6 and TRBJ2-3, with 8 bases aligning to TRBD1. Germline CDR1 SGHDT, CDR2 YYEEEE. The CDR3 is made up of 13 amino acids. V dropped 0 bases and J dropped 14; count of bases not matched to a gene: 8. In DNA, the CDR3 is TGTGCCAGCAGCTTGGCCGGACAGGGCGCGACGTATTTT. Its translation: CASSLAGQGATYF.